The 25 T cell receptor beta chains presented below share a single source sample, sequenced in a study of blood T cell repertoires in COVID-19. Repertoires were generated with immunoSEQ multiplex PCR, while TCRdb's copy carries only in-frame clones and drops some. This sample yields about 260,000 clones, of which 70% to 90% are seen a single time; over 1.5% belongs to the top ten. Sequenced sample: peripheral blood. The receptors derive from a man aged 25 to 40 with active or convalescent COVID-19.

This chain joins TRBV7-9 and TRBJ2-3, with TRBD2 identical over 9 bases. This CDR3 contains 14 residues. Per germline, CDR1 SEHNR and CDR2 FQNEAQ (reference sequence). The trim removed 4 bases at V and 6 bases at J, leaving 5 bases unmatched. The CDR3 nucleotides are TGTGCCAGCAGCTGGGGACTAGCTGCGGATACGCAGTATTTT. Translation: CASSWGLAADTQYF.

Here the CDR3 DNA reads TGTGCCAGCAGCGCAAAGGGACAGCGACCTGTTGGAAAACTGTTTTTT. Translated, it gives CASSAKGQRPVGKLFF. The chain joins TRBV9 to TRBJ1-4; 7 nucleotides align to TRBD1. There are 16 residues in the CDR3. V lost 3 bases, J lost 10 bases, and 15 bases stayed unmatched. Per germline, CDR1 SGDLS and CDR2 YYNGEE.

Note on this clone: A read error may account for a junction end that differs from germline. The chain combines TRBV6-1 with TRBJ2-3; the match to TRBD2 covers 14 bases. In germline, CDR1 is MNHNS, CDR2 SASEGT. This CDR3 has 17 amino acids. CDR3 in DNA: TGTGCCAGCAGTGGGACTAGCGGGGGGTTTGGCACTGATACGCAGTATTTT. This codes for CASSGTSGGFGTDTQYF.

The rearrangement uses TRBV5-1 and TRBJ2-7; D may be TRBD1 (6 bases). Trimming stripped 4 bases from V and 2 bases from J, with 13 bases between. This CDR3 spans 14 amino acids. Germline CDR1 is SGHRS and CDR2 is YFSETQ. CDR3 nucleotides: TGCGCCAGCAGCCTCCACAGGGATCCCTACGAGCAGTACTTC. The encoded protein is CASSLHRDPYEQYF.

The V call is TRBV7-8, the J call TRBJ1-5; 7 bases are a match to TRBD1. CDR1 SGHVS and CDR2 FQNEAQ come from the germline V gene. J lost 5 bases, V lost 5 bases, and 9 bases had no gene match. This CDR3 region has 15 residues. The CDR3 region is CASSPGTGVYQPQHF. The CDR3 DNA is TGTGCCAGCAGCCCCGGCACAGGGGTTTATCAGCCCCAGCATTTT.

The chain uses TRBV14 and TRBJ1-2; D gene ambiguous. Germline V gene lookup returns CDR1 SGHDN and CDR2 FVKESK. V lost 0 bases, J lost 0 bases, and 5 bases lay in between. This CDR3 spans 14 amino acids. The CDR3 is CASSQDGANYGYTF. The CDR3 bases are TGTGCCAGCAGCCAAGACGGAGCTAACTATGGCTACACCTTC.

The chain has TRBV30 and TRBJ2-2, with D unresolved. V was cut by 4 bases and J by 0 bases, with 9 bases left in between. The CDR3 is 14 residues long. Looked up from germline, CDR1 is GTSNPN and CDR2 is SVGIG (reference sequence). CDR3 coding DNA: TGTGCCTGGATGCCGGTTTCGAACACCGGGGAGCTGTTTTTT. This codes for CAWMPVSNTGELFF.

The chain uses TRBV7-9 and TRBJ2-7, with a tentative D call TRBD1 (6 bases). The CDR3 extends over 13 amino acids. The germline CDR1 and CDR2 sequences are SEHNR and FQNEAQ (reference sequence). The V end lost 5 bases, the J end lost 2 bases, and 10 bases lay between the germline ends. Here the CDR3 DNA reads TGTGCCAGCAGCCGCCGGGACACCTACGAGCAGTACTTC. Its translation: CASSRRDTYEQYF.

The rearrangement uses TRBV5-1 and TRBJ1-1; TRBD1 aligns across 11 bases. V gave up 1 base and J gave up 0 bases; unmatched junction bases: 11. The CDR3 consists of 19 residues. The germline V gene encodes CDR1 SGHRS and CDR2 YFSETQ. CDR3 coding DNA: TGCGCCAGCAGCTTGTGTCCGTGGGACAGGGGGGTCGTGAACACTGAAGCTTTCTTT. Translating gives CASSLCPWDRGVVNTEAFF.

This clone has just one count. The chain combines TRBV14 with TRBJ1-1; no definite D call. V lost 2 bases, J lost 4 bases, and 8 bases lay in between. Germline V gives CDR1 SGHDN, CDR2 FVKESK. There are 13 residues in the CDR3. As DNA, the CDR3 is TGTGCCAGCAGCCAATTCCGGGGCACTGAAGCTTTCTTT. Amino acids: CASSQFRGTEAFF.

V gene TRBV5-6 combines with J gene TRBJ2-5, with D perhaps matching TRBD2 (5 bases). Germline assignment: CDR1 SGHDT and CDR2 YYEEEE. V was shortened by 1 base and J by 5 bases, with 15 bases between the two germline ends. This CDR3 region has 15 residues. This CDR3 reads CASSLYLVARETQYF. The CDR3 DNA follows: TGTGCCAGCAGCTTGTATCTGGTAGCGAGGGAGACCCAGTACTTC.

The chain links TRBV2 to TRBJ2-1; possibly TRBD2 for D (6 bases). This CDR3 has 15 amino acids. The V gene's germline CDR1 is SNHLY and CDR2 FYNNEI. V lost 7 bases and J lost 10, with 23 bases in between. The CDR3 spells CASKDGSGSLGEQFF. Written as DNA, the CDR3 is TGTGCCAGCAAGGACGGGAGCGGGTCCCTAGGGGAGCAGTTCTTC. Full variable domain (outside the CDR3, taken from reference TRBV2 and TRBJ2-1): EPEVTQTPSHQVTQMGQEVILRCVPISNHLYFYWYRQILGQKVEFLVSFYNNEISEKSEIFDDQFSVERPDGSNFTLKIRSTKLEDSAMYFCASKDGSGSLGEQFFGPGTRLTVL.

The chain couples TRBV12-2 to TRBJ1-5; TRBD1 is the table's D call and was not checked against the DNA. TRBV12-2 constitutes a pseudogene. The CDR3 extends over 20 amino acids. DNA of the CDR3: TGTGCAAGTCACCATCTCACCCTCGGGACAGGGAAGGATAGCAATCAGCCCCAGCATTTT. Residues: CASHHLTLGTGKDSNQPQHF.

The rearrangement joins TRBV7-8 to TRBJ2-7; TRBD1 matches at 7 bases. The CDR3 runs 15 residues. J was trimmed by 1 base and V by 8 bases; bases with no gene match: 11. Germline CDR1 SGHVS, CDR2 FQNEAQ. The CDR3 sequence is CASESSGQISYEQYF. The CDR3 DNA reads as TGTGCCAGCGAGAGCTCGGGACAGATATCCTACGAGCAGTACTTC. The full variable domain, in which reference TRBV7-8 and TRBJ2-7 provide the parts outside the CDR3, is GAGVSQSPRYKVAKRGQDVALRCDPISGHVSLFWYQQALGQGPEFLTYFQNEAQLDKSGLPSDRFFAERPEGSVSTLKIQRTQQEDSAVYLCASESSGQISYEQYFGPGTRLTVT.

The sample holds one count of this clone. This chain links TRBV6-5 with TRBJ1-4; 7 bases map to TRBD1. This CDR3 region has 15 residues. The V segment lost 7 bases and the J segment 7 bases; nucleotides outside the gene matches: 12. Germline V gene sequence: CDR1 MNHEY, CDR2 SVGAGI. The CDR3 DNA follows: TGTGCCAGCAACCGAAGACAGGGAGAAGCTGAAAAACTGTTTTTT. Its translation: CASNRRQGEAEKLFF.

DNA for the CDR3: TGTGCCAGCAGCCGGTCGTTGAACACTGAAGCTTTCTTT. Residues: CASSRSLNTEAFF. The chain carries TRBV11-2 and TRBJ1-1; D is unclear. CDR3 length equals 13 residues. Trimming removed 5 bases at V and 0 bases at J, with 7 bases between. The germline V gene encodes CDR1 SGHAT and CDR2 FQNNGV.

The V call is TRBV6-5, the J call TRBJ1-2; D is possibly TRBD1 (6 bases). Germline lookup yields CDR1 MNHEY and CDR2 SVGAGI. This CDR3 comprises 14 residues. V was pared by 6 bases and J by 4 bases, with 15 bases between. DNA for the CDR3: TGTGCCAGCAGGACGTGGACAGAGGGCTATGGCTACACCTTC. Its protein product is CASRTWTEGYGYTF.

This sequence joins TRBV13 and TRBJ1-3, with D possibly matching TRBD1 (5 bases). CDR1 and CDR2 from the germline V gene are PRHDT and FYEKMQ (reference sequence). The CDR3 consists of 16 residues. V lost 8 bases to trimming and J lost 1 base, with 18 bases between them. CDR3 residues: CASGWLRGGSGNTIYF. The CDR3 DNA reads as TGTGCCAGCGGGTGGCTTCGGGGGGGATCTGGAAACACCATATATTTT.

This chain uses TRBV3-1 (or the pseudogene TRBV3-2) with TRBJ1-1; TRBD1 matches at 11 bases. CDR1 is LGHDT, CDR2 YNNKEL, per germline (reference sequence). CDR3 length: 15 amino acids. The V segment lost 7 bases and the J segment 5 bases; nucleotides outside the gene matches: 9. CDR3 sequence (DNA): TGTGCCAGCACGGACAGGGGGCGCGGTGGGACTGAAGCTTTCTTT. Its protein is CASTDRGRGGTEAFF.

The chain recombines TRBV2 with TRBJ2-1, with 8 positions matching TRBD2. Looked up from germline, CDR1 is SNHLY and CDR2 is FYNNEI. The length of the CDR3 is 17 residues. V lost 0 bases, J lost 6 bases, and 10 bases stayed unmatched. In DNA, the CDR3 is TGTGCCAGCAGTGAAGCGCCCCCCGGGGGGGAAGCCAATGAGCAGTTCTTC. Encoded protein: CASSEAPPGGEANEQFF.

The chain recombines TRBV9 with TRBJ2-7, with TRBD1 matching 11 bases. The CDR3 is 17 residues long. In germline, CDR1 is SGDLS, CDR2 YYNGEE. V lost 0 bases, J lost 2 bases, and 7 bases stayed unmatched. CDR3 sequence reads: CASSVDGTGGYPYEQYF. As DNA, the CDR3 is TGTGCCAGCAGCGTAGACGGGACAGGGGGTTACCCCTACGAGCAGTACTTC.

The chain employs TRBV4-1 and TRBJ1-2; D is unresolved. Deletions cut 0 bases from V and 8 bases from J, with 13 bases between. This CDR3 is 14 amino acids long. The germline V gene has CDR1 MGHRA and CDR2 YSYEKL. The CDR3 DNA follows: TGCGCCAGCAGCCAAGATTATGGAGAGGTCGGCTACACCTTC. Translated: CASSQDYGEVGYTF.

This clone was seen a few times. J is TRBJ2-5 and V is TRBV18, with D perhaps matching TRBD2 (5 bases). The CDR3 extends over 14 amino acids. Germline lookup yields CDR1 KGHSH and CDR2 LQKENI. V was clipped by 2 bases and J by 1 base, with 8 bases between them. This chain's CDR3 is CASSPSEAQETQYF. The CDR3 bases are TGTGCCAGCTCACCATCGGAGGCCCAAGAGACCCAGTACTTC.

The chain carries TRBV6-5 and TRBJ1-6; 7 nucleotides match TRBD1. Germline V CDR1 and CDR2: MNHEY, SVGAGI. The CDR3 length is 15 residues. V lost 10 bases to trimming and J lost 9 bases; unmatched junction nucleotides: 15. The CDR3 coding sequence is TGTGCCACCGCAACGACAGGGAGTATTGGTTCACCCCTCCACTTT. It is translated as CATATTGSIGSPLHF.

V is TRBV9 and J is TRBJ2-3; TRBD2 aligns across 15 bases. Germline V gene data show CDR1 as SGDLS and CDR2 as YYNGEE. This CDR3 has 18 residues. V was pared by 2 bases and J by 2 bases, with 6 bases of the junction left unmatched. CDR3 nucleotides: TGTGCCAGCAGCGTTCGGACTAGCGGGGGGGCTACCACAGATACGCAGTATTTT. It specifies CASSVRTSGGATTDTQYF.